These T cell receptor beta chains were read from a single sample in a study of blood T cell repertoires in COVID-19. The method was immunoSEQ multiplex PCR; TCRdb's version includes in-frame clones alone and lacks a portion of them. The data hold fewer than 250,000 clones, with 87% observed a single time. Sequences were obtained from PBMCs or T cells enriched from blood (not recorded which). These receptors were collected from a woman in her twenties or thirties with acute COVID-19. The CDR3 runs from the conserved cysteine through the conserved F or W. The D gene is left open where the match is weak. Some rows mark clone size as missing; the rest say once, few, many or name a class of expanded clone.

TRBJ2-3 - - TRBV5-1 CASSFEGESTDTQYF TGCGCCAGCAGCTTTGAAGGGGAAAGCACAGATACGCAGTATTTT
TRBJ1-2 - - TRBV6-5 CASLGGIYGYTF TGTGCCAGCTTGGGGGGGATCTATGGCTACACCTTC
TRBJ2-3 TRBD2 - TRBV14 CASSQGVAGVLRTQYF TGTGCCAGCAGCCAAGGGGTAGCGGGGGTTCTAAGGACGCAGTATTTT
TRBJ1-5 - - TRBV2 CATKEQGVGNQPQHF TGTGCCACAAAGGAACAGGGAGTGGGCAATCAGCCCCAGCATTTT
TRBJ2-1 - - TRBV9 CASSVTGQLYNEQFF TGTGCCAGCAGCGTAACCGGACAGTTATACAATGAGCAGTTCTTC
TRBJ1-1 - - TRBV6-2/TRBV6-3 CASSWGGPNTEAFF TGTGCCAGCAGCTGGGGGGGGCCGAACACTGAAGCTTTCTTT
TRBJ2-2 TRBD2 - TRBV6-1 CASSDRTRWTSTGELFF TGTGCCAGCAGTGATAGAACCCGGTGGACTAGTACCGGGGAGCTGTTTTTT
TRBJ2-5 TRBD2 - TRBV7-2 CASSPRIAGGPETQYF TGTGCCAGCAGCCCTCGGATAGCGGGGGGCCCAGAGACCCAGTACTTC
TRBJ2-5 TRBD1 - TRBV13 CASSHGQGGQETQYF TGTGCCAGCAGCCATGGACAGGGCGGCCAAGAGACCCAGTACTTC
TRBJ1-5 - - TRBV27 CASSLHPTGQPQHF TGTGCCAGCAGTTTGCACCCGACCGGGCAGCCCCAGCATTTT
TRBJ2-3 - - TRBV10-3 CAISDASSTDTQYF TGTGCCATCAGTGATGCTAGCAGCACAGATACGCAGTATTTT
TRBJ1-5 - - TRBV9 CASSVGGQSNQPQHF TGTGCCAGCAGCGTAGGAGGGCAGAGCAATCAGCCCCAGCATTTT
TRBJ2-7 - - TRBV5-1 CASSFLGETYEQYF TGCGCCAGCAGCTTCCTAGGGGAAACCTACGAGCAGTACTTC
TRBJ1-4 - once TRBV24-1 CATSGTLNEKLFF TGTGCCACCAGCGGGACTCTGAATGAAAAACTGTTTTTT
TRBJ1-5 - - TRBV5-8 CASSSNQPQHF TGTGCCAGCAGCTCAAATCAGCCCCAGCATTTT
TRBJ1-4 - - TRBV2 CASSVPGRGTISGHEKLFF TGTGCCAGCAGCGTGCCGGGCCGTGGGACAATTAGTGGGCATGAAAAACTGTTTTTT
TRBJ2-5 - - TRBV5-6 CASRGTRGETQYF TGTGCCAGCAGGGGCACGCGGGGAGAGACCCAGTACTTC
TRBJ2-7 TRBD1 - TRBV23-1 CASSRGQGSYEQYF TGCGCCAGCAGTCGAGGACAGGGTTCCTACGAGCAGTACTTC
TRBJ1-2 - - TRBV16 CASSQGHAYLNYGYTF TGTGCCAGCAGCCAGGGACACGCCTATCTTAACTATGGCTACACCTTC
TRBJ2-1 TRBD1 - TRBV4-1 CASSRGQGVYNEQFF TGCGCCAGCAGCCGAGGACAGGGGGTTTACAATGAGCAGTTCTTC
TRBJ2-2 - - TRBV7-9 CASSEGLTGELFF TGTGCCAGCTCCGAGGGATTAACCGGGGAGCTGTTTTTT
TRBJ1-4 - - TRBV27 CASSFTGRQRTEKLFF TGTGCCAGCAGTTTTACAGGGCGGCAGAGGACTGAAAAACTGTTTTTT
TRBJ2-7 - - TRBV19 CASSMAGSYEQYF TGTGCCAGTAGTATGGCAGGATCCTACGAGCAGTACTTC
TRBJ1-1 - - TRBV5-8 CESHPAFF TGCGAGTCTCACCCAGCTTTCTTT
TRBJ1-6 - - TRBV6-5 CASSYEGSSPLHF TGTGCCAGCAGTTACGAGGGTAGTTCACCCCTCCACTTT
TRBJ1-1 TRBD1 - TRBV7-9 CASSLALTGGTEAFF TGTGCCAGCAGCTTAGCATTAACAGGGGGAACTGAAGCTTTCTTT